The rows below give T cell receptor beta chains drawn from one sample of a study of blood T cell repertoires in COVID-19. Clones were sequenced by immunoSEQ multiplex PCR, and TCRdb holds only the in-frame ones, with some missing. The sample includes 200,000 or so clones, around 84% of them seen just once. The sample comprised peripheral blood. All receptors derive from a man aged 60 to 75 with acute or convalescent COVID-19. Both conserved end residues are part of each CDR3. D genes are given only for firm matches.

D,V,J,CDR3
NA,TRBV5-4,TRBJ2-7,CASSLSGNSYEQYF
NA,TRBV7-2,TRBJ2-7,CASSPTSSPYTGYEQYF
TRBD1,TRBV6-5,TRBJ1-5,CATCRDRTNQPQHF
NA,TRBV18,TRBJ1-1,CASSPFGQRDTEAFF
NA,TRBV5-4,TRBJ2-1,CASSFSEASYNEQFF
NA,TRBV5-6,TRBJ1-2,CASSLREGYGYTF
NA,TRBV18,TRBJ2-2,CASSSSSGDTGELFF
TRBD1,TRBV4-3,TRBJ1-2,CASSPQGAGSYGYTF
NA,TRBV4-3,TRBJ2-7,CASSPGGGQPYEQYF
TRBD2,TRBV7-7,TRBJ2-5,CASSQVAGDNQETQYF
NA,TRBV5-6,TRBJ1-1,CASSLTGIRTEAFF
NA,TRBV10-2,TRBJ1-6,CASSDRNNSPLHF
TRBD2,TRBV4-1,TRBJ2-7,CASSQVTSAEQYF
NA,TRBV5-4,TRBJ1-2,CASSFLEAHYGYTF
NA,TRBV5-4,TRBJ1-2,CASSLDRVNYGYTF
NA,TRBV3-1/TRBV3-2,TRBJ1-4,CASSQDPQTGLFF
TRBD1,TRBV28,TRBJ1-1,CASSGPGQGANTEAFF
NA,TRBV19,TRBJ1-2,CASSGVGTPYGYTF
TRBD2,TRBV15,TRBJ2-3,CATSSRTSGGTDTQYF
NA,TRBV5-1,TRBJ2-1,CASSPFGQKIYNEQFF
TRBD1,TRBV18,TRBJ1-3,CANRQGAGNTIYF
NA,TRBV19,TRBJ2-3,CASARDTFTDTQYF
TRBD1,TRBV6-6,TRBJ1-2,CASTPEGAGVHGYTF
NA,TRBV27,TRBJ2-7,CASSRSFLAQDEQYF
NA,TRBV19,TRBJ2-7,CASSTRAPYEQYF
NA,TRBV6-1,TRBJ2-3,CASSEAGFGLLYF
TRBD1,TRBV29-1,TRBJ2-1,CSGKDRVPPEQFF
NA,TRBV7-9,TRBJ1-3,CASSLRRSGSGNTIYF
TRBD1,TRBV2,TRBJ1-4,CASSERQGPNEKLFF
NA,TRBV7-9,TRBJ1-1,CASSLDWARHGLMNTEAFF
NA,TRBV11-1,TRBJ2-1,CASSSTGGNEQFF
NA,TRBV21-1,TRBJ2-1,CASSNDSNEQFF
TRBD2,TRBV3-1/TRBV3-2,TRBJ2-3,CASLGVDGGGPGGTDTQYF
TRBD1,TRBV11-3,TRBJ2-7,CASSLGGQGIYEQYF
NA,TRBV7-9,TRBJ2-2,CASSLVSGAGELFF